The 8 T cell receptor beta chains listed next were all sequenced from one sample in a study of T-cell reconstitution after alpha-beta-depleted transplantation in children. The library targeted TCRbeta and was prepared with unique molecular identifiers. TCRdb reprocessed the PCR reads with MiXCR, giving one entry per CDR3 protein. The sample has some 520,000 distinct CDR3 sequences, approximately 32% seen once. The specimen comprised PBMCs from the stem cell graft donor, sampled from the stem cell graft. Receptor source: a human donor who donated a stem cell graft to a child with aplastic anemia.

This chain joins TRBV15 and TRBJ1-1, with 7 bases identical to TRBD1. Trimming at V came to 2 bases and at J to 5 bases, leaving 5 bases not matched to a gene. The CDR3 consists of 14 residues. Germline CDR1 reads LNHNV; CDR2 reads YYDKDF (reference sequence). In DNA, the CDR3 is TGTGCCACCAGCAGACTACCGACAGGGACTGAAGCTTTCTTT. As protein: CATSRLPTGTEAFF.

This clonotype was observed a handful of times. J is TRBJ1-2 and V is TRBV29-1; 7 bases are shared with TRBD1. Germline V gene sequence: CDR1 SQVTM, CDR2 ANQGSEA. The CDR3 extends over 14 amino acids. The ends lost 4 bases at V and 6 bases at J; junction bases unmatched: 11. The CDR3 is CSVGGAPGGDGYTF. CDR3 DNA: TGCAGCGTTGGAGGGGCCCCAGGGGGGGATGGCTACACCTTC.

This clonotype occurred a few times. The chain employs TRBV2 and TRBJ2-3; D remains unclear. The V end lost 1 base, the J end lost 6 bases, and 5 bases lay between the germline ends. This CDR3 contains 12 residues. Germline lookup yields CDR1 SNHLY and CDR2 FYNNEI. This chain's CDR3 is CASSEDSDTQYF. CDR3 in DNA: TGTGCCAGCAGTGAAGACAGTGATACGCAGTATTTT.

This clonotype turned up a few times. This chain's CDR3 is CASSLVGLSGGAYTEAFF. The CDR3 region has the DNA TGTGCCAGCAGCTTAGTTGGGCTTTCGGGGGGCGCTTACACTGAAGCTTTCTTT. The J gene is TRBJ1-1, the V gene TRBV7-8; maybe TRBD1 (6 bases). The V gene's germline CDR1 is SGHVS and CDR2 FQNEAQ. The CDR3 spans 18 residues. V lost 1 base to trimming and J lost 3 bases, with 21 bases between them.

J is TRBJ2-5 and V is TRBV29-1; TRBD2 matches 8 bases. V lost 3 bases to trimming and J lost 4 bases; unmatched junction nucleotides: 7. Per the germline V gene, CDR1 is SQVTM and CDR2 is ANQGSEA. This CDR3 spans 14 amino acids. The CDR3 sequence is CSVDAGGVSETQYF. The CDR3 coding sequence is TGCAGCGTTGATGCGGGGGGCGTTTCAGAGACCCAGTACTTC.

This clonotype was found a few times. V is TRBV29-1 and J is TRBJ2-5; a possible D gene is TRBD2 (6 bases). The V end was cut by 3 bases, the J end by 4 bases, with 12 bases between. The germline gives CDR1 SQVTM, CDR2 ANQGSEA. There are 13 residues in the CDR3. CDR3 amino acids: CSVDGGSGETQYF. CDR3 sequence (DNA): TGCAGCGTTGACGGAGGGAGTGGAGAGACCCAGTACTTC.

This clonotype came up a few times. V gene TRBV7-2 combines with J gene TRBJ2-1; 9 nucleotides agree with TRBD2. The V gene end was trimmed by 3 bases and the J gene end by 4 bases; junction bases not matched to a gene: 7. The CDR3 loop spans 16 amino acids. Germline V lookup: CDR1 SGHTA, CDR2 FQGNSA. CDR3 nucleotides: TGTGCCAGCAGCTTCCCGGGACTAGCTGTATACAATGAGCAGTTCTTC. Protein: CASSFPGLAVYNEQFF.

V usage is TRBV7-2 and J usage is TRBJ1-2, with D maybe TRBD1 (5 bases). This CDR3 is built from 16 residues. The germline gives CDR1 SGHTA, CDR2 FQGNSA. With 5 bases removed from V and 6 bases from J, the gap between germline ends came to 22 bases. The CDR3 DNA is TGTGCCAGCAGCCCCAGGTGGGACGACGTGGATAATGGCTACACCTTC. Residues: CASSPRWDDVDNGYTF.